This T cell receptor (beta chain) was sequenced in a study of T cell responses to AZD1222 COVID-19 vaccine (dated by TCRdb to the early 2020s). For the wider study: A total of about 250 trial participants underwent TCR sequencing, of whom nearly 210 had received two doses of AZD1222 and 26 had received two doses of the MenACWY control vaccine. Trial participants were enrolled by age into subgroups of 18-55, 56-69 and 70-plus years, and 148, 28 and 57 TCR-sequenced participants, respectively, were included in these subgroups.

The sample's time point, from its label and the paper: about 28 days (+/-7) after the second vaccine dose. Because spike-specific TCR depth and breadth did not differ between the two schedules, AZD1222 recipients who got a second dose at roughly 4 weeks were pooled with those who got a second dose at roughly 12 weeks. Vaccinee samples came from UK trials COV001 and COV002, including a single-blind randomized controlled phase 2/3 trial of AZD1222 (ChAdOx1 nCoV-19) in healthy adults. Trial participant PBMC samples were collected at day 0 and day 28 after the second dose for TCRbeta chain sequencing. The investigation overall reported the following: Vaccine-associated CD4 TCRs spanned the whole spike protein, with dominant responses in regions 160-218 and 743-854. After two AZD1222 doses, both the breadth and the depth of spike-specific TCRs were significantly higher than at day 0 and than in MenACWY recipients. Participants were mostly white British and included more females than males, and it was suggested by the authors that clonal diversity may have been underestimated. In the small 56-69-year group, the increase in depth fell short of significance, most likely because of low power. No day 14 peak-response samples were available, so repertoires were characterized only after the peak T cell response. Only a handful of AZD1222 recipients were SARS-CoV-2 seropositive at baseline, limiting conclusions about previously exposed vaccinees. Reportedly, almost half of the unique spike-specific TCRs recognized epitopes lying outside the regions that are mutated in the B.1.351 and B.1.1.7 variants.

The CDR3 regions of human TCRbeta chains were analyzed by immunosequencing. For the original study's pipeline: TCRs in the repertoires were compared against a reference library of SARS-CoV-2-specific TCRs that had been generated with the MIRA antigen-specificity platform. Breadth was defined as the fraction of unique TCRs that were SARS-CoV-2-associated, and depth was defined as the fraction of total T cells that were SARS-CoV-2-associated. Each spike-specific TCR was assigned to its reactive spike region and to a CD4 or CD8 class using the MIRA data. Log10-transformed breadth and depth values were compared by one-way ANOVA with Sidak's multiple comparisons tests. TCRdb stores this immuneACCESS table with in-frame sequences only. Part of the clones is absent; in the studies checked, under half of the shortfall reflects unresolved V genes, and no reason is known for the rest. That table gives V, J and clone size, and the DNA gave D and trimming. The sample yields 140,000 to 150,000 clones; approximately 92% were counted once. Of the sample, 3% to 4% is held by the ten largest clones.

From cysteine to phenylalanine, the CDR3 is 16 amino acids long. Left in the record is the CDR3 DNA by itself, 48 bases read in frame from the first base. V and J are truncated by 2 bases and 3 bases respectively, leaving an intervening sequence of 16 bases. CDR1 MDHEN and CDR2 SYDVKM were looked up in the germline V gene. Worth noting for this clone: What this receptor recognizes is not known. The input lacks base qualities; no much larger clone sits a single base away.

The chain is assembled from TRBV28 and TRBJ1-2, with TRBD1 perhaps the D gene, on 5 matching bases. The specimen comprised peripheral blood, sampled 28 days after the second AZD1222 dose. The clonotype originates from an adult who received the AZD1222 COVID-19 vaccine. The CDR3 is CASSLLNGRGDYGYTF. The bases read TGTGCCAGCAGTTTACTTAATGGTCGGGGGGACTATGGCTACACCTTC.